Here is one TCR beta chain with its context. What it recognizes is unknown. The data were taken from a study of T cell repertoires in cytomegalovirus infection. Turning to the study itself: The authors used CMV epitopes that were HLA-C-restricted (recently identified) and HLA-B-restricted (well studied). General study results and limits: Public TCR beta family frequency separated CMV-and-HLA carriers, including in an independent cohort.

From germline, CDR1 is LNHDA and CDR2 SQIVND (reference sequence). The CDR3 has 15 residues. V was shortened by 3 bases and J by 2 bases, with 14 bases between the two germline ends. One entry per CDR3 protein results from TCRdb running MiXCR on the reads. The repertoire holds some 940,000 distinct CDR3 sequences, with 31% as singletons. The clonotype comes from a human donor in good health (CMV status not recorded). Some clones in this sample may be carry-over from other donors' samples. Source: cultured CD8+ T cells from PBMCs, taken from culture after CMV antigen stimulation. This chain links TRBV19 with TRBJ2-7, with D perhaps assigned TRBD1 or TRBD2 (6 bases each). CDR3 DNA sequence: TGTGCCAGTAGTATCGGGGGCACGAATGCCTACGAGCAGTACTTC. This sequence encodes CASSIGGTNAYEQYF.